This TCR beta chain comes out of a study of T cells in Graves' hyperthyroidism and ophthalmopathy. Patients between 18 and 65 years old had hyperthyroidism, newly diagnosed and lasting under 2 months. The study based diagnoses on clinical symptoms, serum thyroxine and TRAb, thyroid ultrasound and orbital computed tomography. Ahead of any ophthalmopathy symptoms, the blood sample was obtained at the first diagnosis of hyperthyroidism. Cells are PBMCs isolated from about 10 ml of fresh blood. In this sample, this clonotype turned up many times. V lost 4 bases, J lost 0 bases, and 9 bases lay in between. Looked up from germline, CDR1 is DFQATT and CDR2 is SNEGSKA (reference sequence). This CDR3 is built from 14 residues. TCR beta CDR3 regions were amplified from RNA. An initial round of RT-PCR targeting the TCR CDR3 relied on the HTBI primer set. In TCRdb, the multiplex PCR reads were re-called with MiXCR into one record per CDR3 protein. The table lists 250,000 or so distinct CDR3 sequences, 13% to 15% of them singletons.

The sequencing input was blood. The receptor was derived from a woman between 50 and 59 years old with Graves' hyperthyroidism that later progressed to Graves' ophthalmopathy. This rearrangement joins TRBV20-1 to TRBJ2-2, with D perhaps TRBD1 (6 bases). Here the CDR3 reads CSAKRGTNTGELFF. As DNA, the CDR3 is TGCAGTGCTAAGAGGGGGACGAACACCGGGGAGCTGTTTTTT.